These 13 T cell receptor beta chains came from one sample sequenced in a study of CD8 T cells in ankylosing spondylitis. TCRdb analysed the 5' RACE reads with MiXCR anew, one entry per CDR3 protein. Among about 42,000 distinct CDR3 sequences, roughly 2.6% were seen once, and the ten largest hold 4.6%. Source material: blood, either unsorted or a sorted T cell fraction (not recorded which). These receptors came from a male donor with ankylosing spondylitis or in good health (not recorded which).

This clonotype has ten or more counts. The chain combines TRBV9 with TRBJ2-5; D tentatively reads TRBD1 or TRBD2 (5 bases each). The CDR3 totals 13 residues. Germline CDR1 and CDR2: SGDLS and YYNGEE. V was clipped by 3 bases and J by 5 bases, with 11 bases between them. The CDR3 DNA sequence: TGTGCCAGCAGCGGGGGACCATGGGAGACCCAGTACTTC. Its protein product is CASSGGPWETQYF.

This clonotype has only a few counts. It may be a read error: a sequence one base away is much more abundant. V usage is TRBV9 and J usage is TRBJ1-6; maybe TRBD1 (5 bases). CDR3 length: 14 amino acids. The V gene's germline CDR1 is SGDLS and CDR2 YYNGEE. In nucleotides, the CDR3 is TGTGCCAGCAGCCCAGTCCAGGGTAATTTACCCCTCCACTTT. It translates to CASSPVQGNLPLHF.

The sample holds many counts of this clonotype. The V call is TRBV9, the J call TRBJ2-3; 12 nucleotides line up with TRBD2. The CDR3 length is 16 residues. The germline V gene encodes CDR1 SGDLS and CDR2 YYNGEE. V shed 4 bases, J shed 3 bases, and the junction held 6 bases outside the gene matches. DNA of the CDR3: TGTGCCAGCAGCCCACGACTAGCGGGAGAGACAGATACGCAGTATTTT. Its translation is CASSPRLAGETDTQYF.

This clonotype was observed many times. The chain links TRBV9 to TRBJ2-1; D is unclear. This CDR3 comprises 14 residues. With 4 bases removed from V and 2 bases from J, the gap between germline ends came to 10 bases. Germline CDR1 SGDLS, CDR2 YYNGEE. CDR3 DNA sequence: TGTGCCAGCAGCTTCACCTCCACCTACAATGAGCAGTTCTTC. Its protein is CASSFTSTYNEQFF.

This clonotype has a handful of counts. V and J are TRBV9 and TRBJ2-1; the D is unclear. V was clipped by 2 bases and J by 8 bases, with 14 bases between them. From germline, CDR1 is SGDLS and CDR2 YYNGEE. This CDR3 has 14 amino acids. CDR3 protein: CASSVQSGTHEQFF. The CDR3 nucleotides read TGTGCCAGCAGCGTTCAGTCCGGCACCCATGAGCAGTTCTTC.

This clonotype was recorded many times. Written as DNA, the CDR3 is TGTGCCAGCAGCGTAGAGGCAGGGCGAGGCTACACCTTC. Translated: CASSVEAGRGYTF. The chain has TRBV9 and TRBJ1-2, with D maybe TRBD1 (5 bases). CDR3 length: 13 amino acids. Trimming stripped 0 bases from V and 8 bases from J, with 11 bases between. The germline CDR1 and CDR2 sequences are SGDLS and YYNGEE.

This clonotype was seen repeatedly, ten times or more. V gene TRBV9 combines with J gene TRBJ2-1; D remains ambiguous. Germline assignment: CDR1 SGDLS and CDR2 YYNGEE. V was pared by 4 bases and J by 0 bases, with 5 bases between. The CDR3 extends over 13 amino acids. The CDR3 DNA reads as TGTGCCAGCAGCCCGGGCTCCTACAATGAGCAGTTCTTC. Translation gives CASSPGSYNEQFF.

This clonotype was picked up many times. The CDR3 loop reads CASSSRDRGLGQETQYF. The CDR3 DNA follows: TGTGCCAGCAGCAGCCGGGACAGGGGGCTAGGGCAAGAGACCCAGTACTTC. The V gene is TRBV9, the J gene TRBJ2-5, with 12 bases aligning to TRBD1. Germline CDR1 reads SGDLS; CDR2 reads YYNGEE. V dropped 4 bases and J dropped 2; count of bases not matched to a gene: 9. This CDR3 region has 17 residues.

This clonotype was recorded at least ten times. V is TRBV9 and J is TRBJ1-1; perhaps TRBD1 as D (6 bases). V lost 4 bases and J lost 7, with 14 bases in between. The CDR3 has 13 residues. Germline V gene lookup returns CDR1 SGDLS and CDR2 YYNGEE. Written as DNA, the CDR3 is TGTGCCAGCAGCAACGAAGGCAGGGGTGAAGCTTTCTTT. Amino acids: CASSNEGRGEAFF.

This clonotype has at least ten counts. The chain links TRBV9 to TRBJ2-5, with D tentatively TRBD2 (6 bases). The CDR3 covers 15 residues. The germline gives CDR1 SGDLS, CDR2 YYNGEE. V gave up 0 bases and J gave up 3 bases, with 12 bases separating them. CDR3 sequence reads: CASSVVGGKEETQYF. The DNA for the CDR3 is TGTGCCAGCAGCGTAGTAGGAGGGAAAGAAGAGACCCAGTACTTC.

This clonotype was detected ten times or more. The V and J genes are TRBV9 and TRBJ2-7; D is unresolved. There are 15 residues in the CDR3. Trimming shortened V by 1 base and J by 1 base, and 12 bases separated the two germline ends. Germline values: CDR1 SGDLS, CDR2 YYNGEE. The CDR3 region has the DNA TGTGCCAGCAGCGTAAGCTCGACGGAGTCCTACGAGCAGTACTTC. This encodes CASSVSSTESYEQYF.

This clonotype occurred many times. V gene TRBV9 combines with J gene TRBJ2-1, with 8 bases lining up with TRBD2. Germline V gives CDR1 SGDLS, CDR2 YYNGEE. V shed 2 bases and J 6 bases; nucleotides not matched to a gene: 7. CDR3 length equals 15 residues. As DNA, the CDR3 is TGTGCCAGCAGCGTTTCACCGGGAGGGGGCAATGAGCAGTTCTTC. It translates to CASSVSPGGGNEQFF.

The sample holds a few counts of this clonotype. The rearrangement links TRBV9 to TRBJ2-1; 7 nucleotides align to TRBD1. Trimming removed 4 bases from V and 4 bases from J; junction bases left unmatched: 8. CDR1 SGDLS and CDR2 YYNGEE come from the germline V gene. The CDR3 totals 15 residues. The CDR3: CASSSPGQAYNEQFF. As DNA, the CDR3 is TGTGCCAGCAGCTCCCCCGGACAGGCTTACAATGAGCAGTTCTTC. Drawing the rest from reference TRBV9 and TRBJ2-1, the complete variable domain is DSGVTQTPKHLITATGQRVTLRCSPRSGDLSVYWYQQSLDQGLQFLIQYYNGEERAKGNILERFSAQQFPDLHSELNLSSLELGDSALYFCASSSPGQAYNEQFFGPGTRLTVL.